These 28 T cell receptor beta chains share one sample of origin, sequenced in a study of graft-versus-host responses after intestinal transplantation. Their cognate antigens are unknown. Clones were read by immunoSEQ multiplex PCR, and TCRdb kept only the in-frame ones, dropping some. The repertoire includes some 70,000 clones, around 86% of them detected once, and roughly 8% sits in the top ten. The sequencing here drew on unstimulated CD8+ T cells sorted from spleen or lymph node cells, taken before transplant. These receptors came from a human donor who was the organ donor for an intestinal transplant.

V usage is TRBV5-1 and J usage is TRBJ2-7; 9 bases are a match to TRBD1. This CDR3 region has 15 residues. From germline, CDR1 is SGHRS and CDR2 YFSETQ. Unmatched junction bases numbered 7, after V lost 4 bases and J lost 2 bases. The DNA for the CDR3 is TGCGCCAGCAGCCTGGGACAGGGAATCACCTACGAGCAGTACTTC. Protein sequence: CASSLGQGITYEQYF.

This sequence joins TRBV19 and TRBJ2-3; TRBD2 might be the D (6 bases). Germline-derived CDR1 and CDR2 are LNHDA and SQIVND (reference sequence). This CDR3 region has 15 residues. The V end was cut by 3 bases, the J end by 4 bases, with 14 bases between. CDR3 residues: CASSMPRGGPDTQYF. DNA of the CDR3: TGTGCCAGTAGTATGCCCCGTGGAGGGCCAGATACGCAGTATTTT.

The chain recombines TRBV4-1 with TRBJ1-1; D remains ambiguous. This CDR3 contains 15 residues. V gave up 4 bases and J gave up 3 bases, with 15 bases separating them. Germline CDR1 reads MGHRA; CDR2 reads YSYEKL. The CDR3: CASSPIEDWDTEAFF. For the CDR3, the DNA is TGCGCCAGCAGCCCGATTGAGGATTGGGACACTGAAGCTTTCTTT.

DNA of the CDR3: TGCGCCAGCAGCCTGGACAGGGACTACAATGAGCAGTTCTTC. Its protein is CASSLDRDYNEQFF. The chain carries TRBV5-1 and TRBJ2-1, with 8 bases aligning to TRBD1. Germline CDR1 is SGHRS and CDR2 is YFSETQ. Trimming took 4 bases from V and 3 from J; bases not matched to a gene: 3. There are 14 residues in the CDR3.

The chain recombines TRBV6-1 with TRBJ1-1; no clear D gene. The CDR3 loop spans 11 amino acids. Germline loops: CDR1 MNHNS, CDR2 SASEGT. The V gene lost 8 bases and the J gene lost 4 bases, with 8 bases spanning the gap. CDR3 region: CASLRGTEAFF. CDR3 sequence (DNA): TGTGCCAGCCTAAGAGGCACTGAAGCTTTCTTT.

The chain joins TRBV5-1 to TRBJ1-2; D may be TRBD1 (5 bases). Trimming cost V 7 bases and J 5 bases, with 21 bases left between them. The CDR3 spans 15 residues. The germline gives CDR1 SGHRS, CDR2 YFSETQ. In DNA, the CDR3 is TGCGCCAGCCCGGAGGAGGGACCTGTTGGGTATGGCTACACCTTC. Its protein is CASPEEGPVGYGYTF.

The rearrangement uses TRBV27 and TRBJ2-1, with 11 bases lining up with TRBD2. Germline assignment: CDR1 MNHEY and CDR2 SMNVEV (reference sequence). V was clipped by 5 bases and J by 5 bases; unmatched bases: 8. The CDR3 runs 16 residues. CDR3 sequence reads: CASSPYSGGAHNEQFF. CDR3 nucleotide sequence: TGTGCCAGCAGTCCCTATAGCGGGGGGGCCCACAATGAGCAGTTCTTC.

The chain joins TRBV4-1 to TRBJ2-5, with 8 bases fitting TRBD2. The CDR3 consists of 17 residues. V was clipped by 4 bases and J by 4 bases; unmatched bases: 14. The germline gives CDR1 MGHRA, CDR2 YSYEKL. In nucleotides, the CDR3 is TGCGCCAGCAGCCCGGCCTCGACTAGCGCGGGGCGAGAGACCCAGTACTTC. Its translation: CASSPASTSAGRETQYF.

V usage is TRBV28 and J usage is TRBJ2-3; D remains unclear. The CDR3 has 13 residues. V dropped 4 bases and J dropped 1 base, with 6 bases sitting between them. Per germline, CDR1 MDHEN and CDR2 SYDVKM. The DNA of the CDR3 is TGTGCCAGCAGTTCAGACGGCACAGATACGCAGTATTTT. Translated: CASSSDGTDTQYF.

The V call is TRBV6-6, the J call TRBJ1-2; possibly TRBD1 for D (5 bases). Germline V CDR1 and CDR2: MNHNY, SVGAGI (reference sequence). Trimming removed 6 bases from V and 8 bases from J, with 10 bases in between. The CDR3 totals 11 residues. The CDR3 sequence: CASSPPGGYTF. CDR3 in DNA: TGTGCCAGCAGCCCCCCAGGGGGCTACACCTTC.

The rearrangement uses TRBV4-1 and TRBJ2-2; a weak D match, TRBD1 (5 bases). Between the trimmed V and J ends, which lost 4 bases and 6 bases, there was a span of 15 bases. CDR1 MGHRA and CDR2 YSYEKL come from the germline V gene. The CDR3 spans 15 residues. CDR3 DNA sequence: TGCGCCAGCAGCCCCTTCCCTACAGGTTCCGGGGAGCTGTTTTTT. Amino acids: CASSPFPTGSGELFF.

The chain recombines TRBV29-1 with TRBJ1-1, with a weak D call TRBD1 (6 bases). CDR1 and CDR2 (germline): SQVTM, ANQGSEA. V was trimmed by 6 bases and J by 4 bases, leaving 12 bases between them. The CDR3 totals 12 residues. CDR3 sequence (DNA): TGCAGCGTAGTACAGGGTGTCACTGAAGCTTTCTTT. This gives the protein CSVVQGVTEAFF.

The chain joins TRBV5-4 to TRBJ1-1; D is unclear. The CDR3 is 12 residues long. Trimming left V 3 bases short and J 7 bases short, with 10 bases between. Germline assignment: CDR1 SGHNT and CDR2 YYREEE (reference sequence). CDR3 sequence reads: CASSYGPLEAFF. The DNA for the CDR3 is TGTGCCAGCAGCTACGGGCCCCTTGAAGCTTTCTTT.

The genes are TRBV5-4 and TRBJ2-7; D is unresolved. V lost 4 bases and J lost 1, with 12 bases in between. This CDR3 contains 14 residues. The germline gives CDR1 SGHNT, CDR2 YYREEE (reference sequence). The CDR3 DNA reads as TGTGCCAGCAGCCCCGGGCCCCATTCCTACGAGCAGTACTTC. The encoded protein is CASSPGPHSYEQYF. The entire variable domain, with the rest obtained from reference TRBV5-4 and TRBJ2-7, is as follows: ETGVTQSPTHLIKTRGQQVTLRCSSQSGHNTVSWYQQALGQGPQFIFQYYREEENGRGNFPPRFSGLQFPNYSSELNVNALELDDSALYLCASSPGPHSYEQYFGPGTRLTVT.

The chain couples TRBV7-2 to TRBJ2-7; 10 bases are a match to TRBD2. V was pared by 5 bases and J by 0 bases, with 7 bases of the junction left unmatched. The CDR3 spans 16 residues. CDR1 and CDR2 from the germline V gene are SGHTA and FQGNSA. For the CDR3, the DNA is TGTGCCAGCAGCGTTACTAGCGGGGTCCTCTCCTACGAGCAGTACTTC. Amino acid sequence: CASSVTSGVLSYEQYF.

The chain uses TRBV30 and TRBJ1-1; D not certain. The germline V gene encodes CDR1 GTSNPN and CDR2 SVGIG (reference sequence). This CDR3 contains 16 residues. Trimming took 2 bases from V and 0 from J, leaving 16 bases between them. Here the CDR3 reads CAWSSRSDGMNTEAFF. DNA for the CDR3: TGTGCCTGGAGTAGTAGATCGGACGGCATGAACACTGAAGCTTTCTTT.

This clone was counted once. The genes are TRBV11-3 and TRBJ2-2; no reliable D call. Trimming cost V 5 bases and J 6 bases, with 10 bases left between them. The CDR3 length is 13 residues. Looked up from germline, CDR1 is SGHNT and CDR2 is YENEEA. CDR3 protein: CASSTGFPGELFF. The CDR3, as DNA: TGTGCCAGCAGCACTGGGTTCCCCGGGGAGCTGTTTTTT. The full variable domain, with the rest looked up from reference TRBV11-3 and TRBJ2-2, is EAGVVQSPRYKIIEKKQPVAFWCNPISGHNTLYWYLQNLGQGPELLIRYENEEAVDDSQLPKDRFSAERLKGVDSTLKIQPAELGDSAVYLCASSTGFPGELFFGEGSRLTVL.

In its sample, this clone was seen a few times. Different DNA sequences within this sample yield the same CDR3. The gene calls are TRBV6-4 and TRBJ1-6; D uncertain. Per the germline V gene, CDR1 is MRHNA and CDR2 is SNTAGT. The V end was cut by 2 bases, the J end by 5 bases, with 4 bases between. CDR3 length equals 13 residues. CDR3 DNA: TGTGCCAGCAGTGACGGTGATAATTCACCCCTCCACTTT. It encodes CASSDGDNSPLHF.

This rearrangement joins TRBV28 to TRBJ2-7; 9 bases match TRBD2. This CDR3 is 13 amino acids long. V gave up 7 bases and J gave up 5 bases; unmatched junction bases: 6. CDR1 is MDHEN and CDR2 is SYDVKM in the germline V gene. CDR3 protein: CASNLAGADEQYF. The CDR3 region has the DNA TGTGCCAGCAACTTAGCGGGGGCGGACGAGCAGTACTTC.

The gene calls are TRBV29-1 and TRBJ2-6; D gene ambiguous. In germline, CDR1 is SQVTM, CDR2 ANQGSEA. The CDR3 has 13 residues. The V gene lost 3 bases and the J gene lost 0 bases, with 3 bases spanning the gap. The CDR3 nucleotides read TGCAGCGTTGAGAGCTCTGGGGCCAACGTCCTGACTTTC. Translating it yields CSVESSGANVLTF.

The chain combines TRBV30 with TRBJ1-1; D not certain. V gave up 0 bases and J gave up 1 base, with 6 bases separating them. The CDR3 loop spans 13 amino acids. Germline loops: CDR1 GTSNPN, CDR2 SVGIG (reference sequence). In DNA form, the CDR3 reads TGTGCCTGGAGTGTAAAAGAGAACACTGAAGCTTTCTTT. Its protein is CAWSVKENTEAFF. The whole variable domain, filled in from reference TRBV30 and TRBJ1-1, reads SQTIHQWPATLVQPVGSPLSLECTVEGTSNPNLYWYRQAAGRGLQLLFYSVGIGQISSEVPQNLSASRPQDRQFILSSKKLLLSDSGFYLCAWSVKENTEAFFGQGTRLTVV.

The rearrangement joins TRBV4-1 to TRBJ1-5; TRBD1 matches 10 bases. This CDR3 has 17 residues. Germline CDR1 and CDR2: MGHRA and YSYEKL. Unmatched junction bases numbered 8, after V lost 1 base and J lost 5 bases. The CDR3 DNA reads as TGCGCCAGCAGCCAAGTCAAGGGGACAGGGGCACATCAGCCCCAGCATTTT. It translates to CASSQVKGTGAHQPQHF.

This chain connects TRBV9 to TRBJ2-1; 7 nucleotides agree with TRBD2. Per germline, CDR1 SGDLS and CDR2 YYNGEE. The CDR3 spans 16 residues. V trimming: 3 bases; J trimming: 6 bases; junction bases outside the gene matches: 12. This CDR3 reads CASSADLRTGGNEQFF. CDR3 sequence (DNA): TGTGCCAGCAGCGCTGATTTACGTACGGGGGGCAATGAGCAGTTCTTC.

The chain carries TRBV10-3 and TRBJ2-3; the match to TRBD2 covers 7 bases. Germline-derived CDR1 and CDR2 are ENHRY and SYGVKD. After removal of 11 bases from V and 4 bases from J, the junction contained 15 bases not matched to a gene. There are 15 residues in the CDR3. The CDR3 DNA is TGTGCCTCAGACGGGGAGGGACTCCGAGCAGATACGCAGTATTTT. As protein: CASDGEGLRADTQYF.

This rearrangement joins TRBV7-9 to TRBJ1-1; TRBD1 matches at 8 bases. The CDR3 spans 14 residues. V was pared by 5 bases and J by 0 bases, with 2 bases of the junction left unmatched. CDR1 is SEHNR and CDR2 is FQNEAQ in the germline V gene (reference sequence). In nucleotides, the CDR3 is TGTGCCAGCAGCAGACAGGGGTTGAACACTGAAGCTTTCTTT. Its translation: CASSRQGLNTEAFF.

The gene calls are TRBV19 and TRBJ2-1; D is unclear. The CDR3 has 14 residues. Trimming left V 0 bases short and J 8 bases short, with 11 bases between. Germline lookup yields CDR1 LNHDA and CDR2 SQIVND (reference sequence). In nucleotides, the CDR3 is TGTGCCAGTAGTATAGATTTGGCTCCCCATGAGCAGTTCTTC. Amino acid sequence: CASSIDLAPHEQFF.

The gene calls are TRBV9 and TRBJ1-2; D might be TRBD1 (5 bases). From germline, CDR1 is SGDLS and CDR2 YYNGEE. CDR3 length: 12 residues. Trimming shortened V by 5 bases and J by 8 bases, and 13 bases separated the two germline ends. The CDR3, as DNA: TGTGCCAGCAGGGGGGGGTTGGGAGGCTACACCTTC. The encoded protein is CASRGGLGGYTF.

The chain recombines TRBV5-5 with TRBJ1-2; D is ambiguous. This CDR3 has 14 residues. V was cut by 5 bases and J by 8 bases, with 19 bases left in between. In germline, CDR1 is SGHKS, CDR2 YYEKEE (reference sequence). CDR3 in amino acids: CASSHTYGSEGYTF. DNA for the CDR3: TGTGCCAGCAGTCATACGTATGGGTCAGAGGGCTACACCTTC.